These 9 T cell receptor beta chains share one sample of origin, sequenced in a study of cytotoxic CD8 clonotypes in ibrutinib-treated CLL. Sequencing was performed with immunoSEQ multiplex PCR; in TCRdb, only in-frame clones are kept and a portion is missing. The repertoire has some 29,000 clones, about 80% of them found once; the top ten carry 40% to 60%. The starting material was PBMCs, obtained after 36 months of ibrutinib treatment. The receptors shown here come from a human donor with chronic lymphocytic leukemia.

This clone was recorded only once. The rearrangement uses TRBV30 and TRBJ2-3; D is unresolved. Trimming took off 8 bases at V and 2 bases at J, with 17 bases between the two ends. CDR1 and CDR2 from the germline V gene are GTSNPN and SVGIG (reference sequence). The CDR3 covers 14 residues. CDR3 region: CAGKSGWATDTQYF. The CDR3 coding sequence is TGTGCCGGGAAGAGTGGGTGGGCCACAGATACGCAGTATTTT.

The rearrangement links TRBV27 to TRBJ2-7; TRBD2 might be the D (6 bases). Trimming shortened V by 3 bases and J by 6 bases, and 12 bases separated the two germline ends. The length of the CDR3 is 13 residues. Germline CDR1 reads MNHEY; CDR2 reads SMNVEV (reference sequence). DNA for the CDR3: TGTGCCAGCAGTTTGGAGGGTAGGGGCGAGCAGTACTTC. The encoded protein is CASSLEGRGEQYF.

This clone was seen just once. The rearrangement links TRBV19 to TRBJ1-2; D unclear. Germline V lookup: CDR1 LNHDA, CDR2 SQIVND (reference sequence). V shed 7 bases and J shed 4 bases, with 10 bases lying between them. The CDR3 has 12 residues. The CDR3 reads CASMSGPYGYTF. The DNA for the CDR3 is TGTGCCAGTATGTCCGGGCCCTATGGCTACACCTTC. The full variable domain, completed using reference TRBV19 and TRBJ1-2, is DGGITQSPKYLFRKEGQNVTLSCEQNLNHDAMYWYRQDPGQGLRLIYYSQIVNDFQKGDIAEGYSVSREKKESFPLTVTSAQKNPTAFYLCASMSGPYGYTFGSGTRLTVV.

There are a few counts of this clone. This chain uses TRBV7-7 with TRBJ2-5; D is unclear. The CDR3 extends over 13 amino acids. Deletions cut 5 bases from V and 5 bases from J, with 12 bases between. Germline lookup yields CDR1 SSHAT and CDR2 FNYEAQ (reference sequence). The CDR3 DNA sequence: TGTGCCAGCAGCCCGTTGGGTATGGAGACCCAGTACTTC. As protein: CASSPLGMETQYF.

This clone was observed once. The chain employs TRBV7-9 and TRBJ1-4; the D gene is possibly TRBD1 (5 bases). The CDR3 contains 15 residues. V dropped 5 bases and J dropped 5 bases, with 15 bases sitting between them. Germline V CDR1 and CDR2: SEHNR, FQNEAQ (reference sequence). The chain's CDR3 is CASSPQGVSNEKLFF. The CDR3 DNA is TGTGCCAGCAGCCCTCAGGGCGTCTCGAATGAAAAACTGTTTTTT.

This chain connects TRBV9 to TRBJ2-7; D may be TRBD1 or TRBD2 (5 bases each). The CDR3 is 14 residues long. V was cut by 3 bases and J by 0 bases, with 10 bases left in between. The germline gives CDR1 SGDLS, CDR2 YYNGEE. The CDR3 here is CASSAGTSSYEQYF. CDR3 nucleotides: TGTGCCAGCAGCGCCGGGACGTCCTCCTACGAGCAGTACTTC. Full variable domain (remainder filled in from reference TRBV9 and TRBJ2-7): DSGVTQTPKHLITATGQRVTLRCSPRSGDLSVYWYQQSLDQGLQFLIQYYNGEERAKGNILERFSAQQFPDLHSELNLSSLELGDSALYFCASSAGTSSYEQYFGPGTRLTVT.

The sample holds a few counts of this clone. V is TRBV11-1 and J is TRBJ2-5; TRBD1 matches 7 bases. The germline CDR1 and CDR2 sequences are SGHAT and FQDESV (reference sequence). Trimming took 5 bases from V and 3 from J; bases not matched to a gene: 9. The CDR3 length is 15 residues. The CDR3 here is CASSLTGTAEETQYF. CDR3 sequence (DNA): TGTGCCAGCAGCCTAACCGGGACAGCTGAAGAGACCCAGTACTTC.

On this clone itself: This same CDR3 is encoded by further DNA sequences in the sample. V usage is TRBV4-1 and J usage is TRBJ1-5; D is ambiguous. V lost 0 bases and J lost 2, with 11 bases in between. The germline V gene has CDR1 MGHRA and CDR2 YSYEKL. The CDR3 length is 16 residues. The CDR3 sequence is CASSQDGGIGNQPQHF. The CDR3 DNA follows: TGCGCCAGCAGCCAAGATGGCGGGATCGGCAATCAGCCCCAGCATTTT.

The CDR3 here is CSVEGPTGELFF. The CDR3 nucleotides are TGCAGCGTTGAAGGGCCCACCGGGGAGCTGTTTTTT. The chain is built from TRBV29-1 and TRBJ2-2; D gene uncertain. Germline V gene sequence: CDR1 SQVTM, CDR2 ANQGSEA. The CDR3 loop spans 12 amino acids. V lost 1 base to trimming and J lost 4 bases, with 4 bases between them.